In this sample, the clone carrying this T cell receptor beta chain turned up many times. The germline V gene has CDR1 MRHNA and CDR2 SNTAGT. Deletions cut 6 bases from V and 6 bases from J, with 23 bases between. The CDR3 extends over 17 amino acids. RNA transcripts served as template for amplifying TCR beta CDR3 sequences. An opening RT-PCR round employed HTBI primers and preceded a second-round multiplex PCR. Each CDR3 protein gets one entry after TCRdb re-called the multiplex PCR reads with MiXCR. The sample carries about 380,000 distinct CDR3 sequences, approximately 15% recorded once. The data were taken from a study of Graves' ophthalmopathy and Graves' hyperthyroidism.

Sequencing was done on a sample of peripheral blood. The genes are TRBV6-4 and TRBJ2-2; D is ambiguous. The TCR originated in a woman aged 18 to 35 with stable Graves' hyperthyroidism. The CDR3 region is CASSSTLAVGISGELFF. CDR3 nucleotide sequence: TGTGCCAGCAGCTCGACGTTAGCAGTAGGGATTTCCGGGGAGCTGTTTTTT.